The clone carrying this TCR beta chain was seen a few times. The antigen remains unidentified. The data were obtained in a study of identical twins. Study results and caveats: One should note that invariant MAIT and iNKT cells could partly confound zero-insertion analyses. A lower insertion count was a feature of abundant cord blood beta clonotypes, with no such feature in memory repertoires.

TCRdb independently ran MiXCR on the 5' RACE reads; one entry per CDR3 protein. Of 1.5 million or so distinct CDR3 sequences listed, under 35% are singletons. There are 16 residues in the CDR3. V was cut by 3 bases and J by 0 bases, with 13 bases left in between. Per the germline V gene, CDR1 is SGHRS and CDR2 is YFSETQ. Sample: cord blood. The TCR originated in a newborn girl in good health. The chain links TRBV5-1 to TRBJ2-1; D is possibly TRBD2 (6 bases). The CDR3 sequence is CASSWRDSLSYNEQFF. CDR3 DNA: TGCGCCAGCAGCTGGCGGGACTCCCTCTCCTACAATGAGCAGTTCTTC.